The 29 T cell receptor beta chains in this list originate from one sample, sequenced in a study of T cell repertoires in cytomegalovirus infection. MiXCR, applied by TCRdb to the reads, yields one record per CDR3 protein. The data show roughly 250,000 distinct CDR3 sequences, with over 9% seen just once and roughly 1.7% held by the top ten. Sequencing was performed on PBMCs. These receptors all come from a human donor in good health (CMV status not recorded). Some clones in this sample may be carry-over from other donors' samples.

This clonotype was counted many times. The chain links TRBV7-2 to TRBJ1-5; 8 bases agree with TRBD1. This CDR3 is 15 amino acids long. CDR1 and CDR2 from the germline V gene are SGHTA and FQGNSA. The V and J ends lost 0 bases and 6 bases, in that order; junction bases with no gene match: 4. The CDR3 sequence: CASSLAPDRAQPQHF. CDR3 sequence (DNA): TGTGCCAGCAGCTTAGCGCCGGACAGGGCTCAGCCCCAGCATTTT.

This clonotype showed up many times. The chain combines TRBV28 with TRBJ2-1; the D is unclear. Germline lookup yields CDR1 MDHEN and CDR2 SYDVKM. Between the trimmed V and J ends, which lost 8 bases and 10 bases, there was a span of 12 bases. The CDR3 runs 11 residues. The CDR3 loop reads CASGSPWEQFF. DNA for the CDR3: TGTGCCAGCGGTTCCCCTTGGGAGCAGTTCTTC.

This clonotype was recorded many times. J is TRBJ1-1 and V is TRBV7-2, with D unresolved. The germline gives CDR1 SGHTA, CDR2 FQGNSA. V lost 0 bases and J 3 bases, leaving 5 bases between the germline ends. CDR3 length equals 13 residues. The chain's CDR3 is CASSLALDTEAFF. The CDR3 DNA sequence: TGTGCCAGCAGCTTAGCGCTGGACACTGAAGCTTTCTTT.

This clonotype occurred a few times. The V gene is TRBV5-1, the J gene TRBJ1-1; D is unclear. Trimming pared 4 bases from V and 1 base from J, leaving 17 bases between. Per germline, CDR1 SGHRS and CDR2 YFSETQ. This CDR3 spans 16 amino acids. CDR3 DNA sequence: TGCGCCAGCAGCCCTGGTGGCAGATCGACGAACACTGAAGCTTTCTTT. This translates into CASSPGGRSTNTEAFF.

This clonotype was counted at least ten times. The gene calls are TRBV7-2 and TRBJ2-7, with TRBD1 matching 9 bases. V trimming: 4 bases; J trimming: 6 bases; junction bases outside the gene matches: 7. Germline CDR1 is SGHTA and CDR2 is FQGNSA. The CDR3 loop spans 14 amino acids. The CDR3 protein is CASSSDRGPGEQYF. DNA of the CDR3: TGTGCCAGCAGCTCGGACAGGGGACCGGGCGAGCAGTACTTC.

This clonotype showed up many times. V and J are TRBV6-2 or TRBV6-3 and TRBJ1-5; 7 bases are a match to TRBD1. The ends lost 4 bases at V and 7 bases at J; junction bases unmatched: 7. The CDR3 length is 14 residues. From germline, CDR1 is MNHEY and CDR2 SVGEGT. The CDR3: CASSSDRESQPQHF. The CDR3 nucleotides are TGTGCCAGCAGTTCAGACAGGGAATCGCAGCCCCAGCATTTT.

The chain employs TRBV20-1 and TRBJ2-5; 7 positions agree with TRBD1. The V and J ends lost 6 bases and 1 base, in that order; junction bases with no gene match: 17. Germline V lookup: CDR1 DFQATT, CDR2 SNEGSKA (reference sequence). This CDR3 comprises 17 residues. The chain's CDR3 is CSAPPPSGGWAQETQYF. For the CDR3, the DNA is TGCAGTGCCCCCCCCCCCTCAGGGGGTTGGGCCCAAGAGACCCAGTACTTC.

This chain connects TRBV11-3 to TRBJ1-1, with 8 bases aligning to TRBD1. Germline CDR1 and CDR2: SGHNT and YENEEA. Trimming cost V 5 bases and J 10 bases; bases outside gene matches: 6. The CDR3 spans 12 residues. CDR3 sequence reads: CASSPRTGIAFF. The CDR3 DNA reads TGTGCCAGCAGCCCCCGGACAGGGATAGCTTTCTTT.

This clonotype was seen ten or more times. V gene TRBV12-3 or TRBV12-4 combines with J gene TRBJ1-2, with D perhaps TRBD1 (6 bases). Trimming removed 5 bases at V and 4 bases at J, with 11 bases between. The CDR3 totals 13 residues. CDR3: CASSPTGSYGYTF. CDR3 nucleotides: TGTGCCAGCAGTCCTACAGGGTCCTATGGCTACACCTTC.

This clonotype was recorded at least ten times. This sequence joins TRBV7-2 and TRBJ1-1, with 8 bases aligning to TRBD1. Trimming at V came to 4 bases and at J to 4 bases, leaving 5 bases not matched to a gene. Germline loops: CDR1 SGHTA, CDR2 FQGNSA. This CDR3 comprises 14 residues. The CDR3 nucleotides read TGTGCCAGCAGCTCGAACAGGGGGGCCACTGAAGCTTTCTTT. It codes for CASSSNRGATEAFF. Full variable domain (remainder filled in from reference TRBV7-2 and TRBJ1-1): GAGVSQSPSNKVTEKGKDVELRCDPISGHTALYWYRQSLGQGLEFLIYFQGNSAPDKSGLPSDRFSAERTGGSVSTLTIQRTQQEDSAVYLCASSSNRGATEAFFGQGTRLTVV.

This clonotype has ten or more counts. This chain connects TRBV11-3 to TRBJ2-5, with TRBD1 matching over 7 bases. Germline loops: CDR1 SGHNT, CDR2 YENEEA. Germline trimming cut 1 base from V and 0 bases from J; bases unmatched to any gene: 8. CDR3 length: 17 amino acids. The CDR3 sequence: CASSLGLGTEHQETQYF. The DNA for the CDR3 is TGTGCCAGCAGCTTAGGCCTCGGGACAGAGCACCAAGAGACCCAGTACTTC.

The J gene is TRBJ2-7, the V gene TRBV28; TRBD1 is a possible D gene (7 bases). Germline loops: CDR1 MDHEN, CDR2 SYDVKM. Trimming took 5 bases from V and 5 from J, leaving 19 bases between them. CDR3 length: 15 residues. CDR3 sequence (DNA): TGTGCCAGCAGTCCTACCCAGGGGGGCGCCGACGAGCAGTACTTC. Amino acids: CASSPTQGGADEQYF.

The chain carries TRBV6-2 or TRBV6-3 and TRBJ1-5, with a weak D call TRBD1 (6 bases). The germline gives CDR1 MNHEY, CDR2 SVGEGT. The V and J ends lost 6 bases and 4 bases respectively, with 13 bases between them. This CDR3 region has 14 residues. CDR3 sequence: CASSAGRGNQPQHF. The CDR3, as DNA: TGTGCCAGCAGCGCCGGAAGGGGGAATCAGCCCCAGCATTTT.

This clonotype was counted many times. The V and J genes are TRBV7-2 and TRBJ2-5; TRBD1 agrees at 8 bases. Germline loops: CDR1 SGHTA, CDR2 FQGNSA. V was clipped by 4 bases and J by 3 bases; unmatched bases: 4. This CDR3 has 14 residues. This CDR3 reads CASSSNRGEETQYF. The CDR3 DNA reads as TGTGCCAGCAGCTCGAACAGGGGGGAAGAGACCCAGTACTTC.

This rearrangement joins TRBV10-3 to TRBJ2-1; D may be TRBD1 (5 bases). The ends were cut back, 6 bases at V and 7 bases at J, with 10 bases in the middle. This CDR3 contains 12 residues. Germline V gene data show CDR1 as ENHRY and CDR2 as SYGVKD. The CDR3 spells CAISPGSNEQFF. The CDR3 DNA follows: TGTGCCATCAGCCCAGGGTCTAATGAGCAGTTCTTC.

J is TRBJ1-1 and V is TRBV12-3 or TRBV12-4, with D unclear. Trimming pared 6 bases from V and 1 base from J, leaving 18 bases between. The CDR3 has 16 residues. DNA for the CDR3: TGTGCCAGCAGCTGGGTCGTGAGCCTTGGGAACACTGAAGCTTTCTTT. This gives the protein CASSWVVSLGNTEAFF.

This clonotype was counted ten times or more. The CDR3 sequence: CASSLLGTGTIGYTF. For the CDR3, the DNA is TGTGCCAGCAGTTTACTTGGGACAGGGACCATAGGCTACACCTTC. The chain couples TRBV28 to TRBJ1-2; the match to TRBD1 covers 9 bases. The CDR3 is made up of 15 amino acids. V was pared by 2 bases and J by 8 bases, with 9 bases of the junction left unmatched. Germline assignment: CDR1 MDHEN and CDR2 SYDVKM.

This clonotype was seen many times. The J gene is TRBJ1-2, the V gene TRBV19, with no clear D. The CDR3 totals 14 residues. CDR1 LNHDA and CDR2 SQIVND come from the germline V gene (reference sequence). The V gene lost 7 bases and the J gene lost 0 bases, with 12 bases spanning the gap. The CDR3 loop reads CASKVDRANYGYTF. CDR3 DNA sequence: TGTGCCAGTAAAGTTGACCGTGCTAACTATGGCTACACCTTC. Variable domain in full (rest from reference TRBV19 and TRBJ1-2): DGGITQSPKYLFRKEGQNVTLSCEQNLNHDAMYWYRQDPGQGLRLIYYSQIVNDFQKGDIAEGYSVSREKKESFPLTVTSAQKNPTAFYLCASKVDRANYGYTFGSGTRLTVV.

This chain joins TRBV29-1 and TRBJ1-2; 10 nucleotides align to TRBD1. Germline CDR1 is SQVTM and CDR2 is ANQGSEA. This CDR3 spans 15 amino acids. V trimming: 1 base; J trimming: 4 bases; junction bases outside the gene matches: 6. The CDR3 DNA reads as TGCAGCGTTGAAGGTCTGGACAGGGGGAGCTATGGCTACACCTTC. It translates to CSVEGLDRGSYGYTF. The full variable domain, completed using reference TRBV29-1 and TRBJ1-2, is SAVISQKPSRDICQRGTSLTIQCQVDSQVTMMFWYRQQPGQSLTLIATANQGSEATYESGFVIDKFPISRPNLTFSTLTVSNMSPEDSSIYLCSVEGLDRGSYGYTFGSGTRLTVV.

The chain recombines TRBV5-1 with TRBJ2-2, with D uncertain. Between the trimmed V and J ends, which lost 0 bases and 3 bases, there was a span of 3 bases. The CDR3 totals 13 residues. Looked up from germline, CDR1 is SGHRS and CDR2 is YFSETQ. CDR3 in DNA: TGCGCCAGCAGCTTGGCGGACACCGGGGAGCTGTTTTTT. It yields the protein CASSLADTGELFF.

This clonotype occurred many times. CDR3 bases: TGTGCCAGCAGTTTGGGACAAACCTTTTGGCCCCAGCATTTT. Protein product: CASSLGQTFWPQHF. The chain couples TRBV28 to TRBJ1-5; D is possibly TRBD1 (6 bases). Germline values: CDR1 MDHEN, CDR2 SYDVKM. With 3 bases removed from V and 9 bases from J, the gap between germline ends came to 15 bases. CDR3 length: 14 amino acids.

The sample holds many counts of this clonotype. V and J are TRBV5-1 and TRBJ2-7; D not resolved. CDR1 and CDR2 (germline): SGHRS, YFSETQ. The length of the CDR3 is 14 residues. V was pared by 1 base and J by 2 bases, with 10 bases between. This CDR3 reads CASSLSAEAYEQYF. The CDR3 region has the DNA TGCGCCAGCAGCTTGAGCGCTGAAGCCTACGAGCAGTACTTC.

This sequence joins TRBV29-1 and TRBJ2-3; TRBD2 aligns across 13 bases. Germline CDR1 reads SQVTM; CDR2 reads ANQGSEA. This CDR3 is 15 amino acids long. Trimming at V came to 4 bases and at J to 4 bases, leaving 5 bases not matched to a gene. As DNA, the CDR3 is TGCAGCGTTGGTGGACTAGCGGGAGTCCCAGATACGCAGTATTTT. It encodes CSVGGLAGVPDTQYF.

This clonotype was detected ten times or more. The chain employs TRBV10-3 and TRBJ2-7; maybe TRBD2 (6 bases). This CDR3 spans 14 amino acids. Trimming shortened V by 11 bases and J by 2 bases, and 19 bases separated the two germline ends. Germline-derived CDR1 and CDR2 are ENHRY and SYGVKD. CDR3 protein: CALMETRAAYEQYF. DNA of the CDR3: TGTGCCTTAATGGAGACTAGGGCCGCCTACGAGCAGTACTTC.

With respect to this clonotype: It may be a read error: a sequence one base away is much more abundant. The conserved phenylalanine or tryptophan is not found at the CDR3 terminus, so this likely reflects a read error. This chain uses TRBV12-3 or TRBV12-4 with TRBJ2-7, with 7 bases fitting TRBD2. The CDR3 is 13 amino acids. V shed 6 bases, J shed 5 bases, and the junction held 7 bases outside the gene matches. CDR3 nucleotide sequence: TGTGCCAGCAGCTTGGCGGGGAGGGACGAGCAGTACTTG. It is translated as CASSLAGRDEQYL.

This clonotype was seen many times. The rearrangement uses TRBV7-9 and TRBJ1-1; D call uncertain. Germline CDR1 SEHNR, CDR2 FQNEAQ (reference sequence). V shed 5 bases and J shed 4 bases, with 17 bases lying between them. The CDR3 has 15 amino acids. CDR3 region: CASSEDLGDGTEAFF. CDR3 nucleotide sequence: TGTGCCAGCAGCGAAGATCTGGGAGATGGCACTGAAGCTTTCTTT.

CDR3 DNA: TGTGCCAGCAGTTTCGTTTCCTCGAGAGCTTTCTTT. Its translation: CASSFVSSRAFF. This rearrangement joins TRBV6-2 or TRBV6-3 to TRBJ1-1; D gene ambiguous. Trimming cost V 4 bases and J 10 bases, with 13 bases left between them. This CDR3 spans 12 amino acids. Germline loops: CDR1 MNHEY, CDR2 SVGEGT.

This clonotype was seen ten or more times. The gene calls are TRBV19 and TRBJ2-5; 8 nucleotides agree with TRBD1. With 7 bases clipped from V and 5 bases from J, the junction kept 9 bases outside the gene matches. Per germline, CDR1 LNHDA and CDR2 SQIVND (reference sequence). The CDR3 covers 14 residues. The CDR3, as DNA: TGTGCCAGTAACCAGGGGGCGGGCAGGGAGACCCAGTACTTC. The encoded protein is CASNQGAGRETQYF.

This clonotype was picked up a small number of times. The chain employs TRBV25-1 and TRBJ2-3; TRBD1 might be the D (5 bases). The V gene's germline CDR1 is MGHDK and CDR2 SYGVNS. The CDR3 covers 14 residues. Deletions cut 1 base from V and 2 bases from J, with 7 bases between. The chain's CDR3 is CASSESGFTDTQYF. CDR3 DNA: TGTGCCAGCAGTGAATCAGGGTTCACAGATACGCAGTATTTT. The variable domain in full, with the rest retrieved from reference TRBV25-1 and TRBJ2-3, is EADIYQTPRYLVIGTGKKITLECSQTMGHDKMYWYQQDPGMELHLIHYSYGVNSTEKGDLSSESTVSRIRTEHFPLTLESARPSHTSQYLCASSESGFTDTQYFGPGTRLTVL.